The rows below give T cell receptor beta chains drawn from one sample of a study of shared clonotypes between healthy human individuals. Here immunoSEQ multiplex PCR was the method, and the copy in TCRdb shows in-frame clones only, minus some. The sample has about 800,000 clones; 90% to 98% are singletons. The sequencing input was naive CD8+ T cells sorted from blood. These receptors came from a man under 40 in good health. CDR3s include the opening cysteine and the closing phenylalanine or tryptophan. The D gene is left open where the match is weak. Rows may omit the clone size; those that give it use once, few, many or a size class.

clone_size: NA; j_call: TRBJ2-3; v_call: TRBV7-6; d_call: NA; cdr3_aa: CASSLSADTQYF; cdr3_nt: TGTGCCAGCAGCTTATCCGCAGATACGCAGTATTTT
clone_size: NA; j_call: TRBJ1-2; v_call: TRBV27; d_call: TRBD1; cdr3_aa: CASSNRIGTGYGYTF; cdr3_nt: TGTGCCAGCAGTAATCGAATAGGGACAGGTTATGGCTACACCTTC
clone_size: NA; j_call: TRBJ2-2; v_call: TRBV10-3; d_call: TRBD2; cdr3_aa: CAIEQTSGNTGELFF; cdr3_nt: TGTGCCATCGAACAAACTAGCGGAAACACCGGGGAGCTGTTTTTT
clone_size: once; j_call: TRBJ2-1; v_call: TRBV18; d_call: TRBD1; cdr3_aa: CASSPPGGVNNEQFF; cdr3_nt: TGTGCCAGCTCACCACCAGGGGGCGTCAACAATGAGCAGTTCTTC
clone_size: NA; j_call: TRBJ1-3; v_call: TRBV9; d_call: NA; cdr3_aa: CASSQGREENTIYF; cdr3_nt: TGTGCCAGCAGCCAAGGGAGAGAGGAAAACACCATATATTTT
clone_size: NA; j_call: TRBJ2-1; v_call: TRBV27; d_call: NA; cdr3_aa: CASSLSLAGSYNEQFF; cdr3_nt: TGTGCCAGCAGTTTATCCTTAGCAGGCTCCTACAATGAGCAGTTCTTC
clone_size: NA; j_call: TRBJ1-5; v_call: TRBV28; d_call: TRBD1; cdr3_aa: CASINRDRGLQPQHF; cdr3_nt: TGTGCCAGCATTAACCGGGACAGGGGGTTGCAGCCCCAGCATTTT
clone_size: NA; j_call: TRBJ2-1; v_call: TRBV7-8; d_call: NA; cdr3_aa: CASSNTDQTGYNEQFF; cdr3_nt: TGTGCCAGCAGCAACACGGACCAGACAGGCTACAATGAGCAGTTCTTC
clone_size: NA; j_call: TRBJ2-7; v_call: TRBV11-3; d_call: TRBD1; cdr3_aa: CASSLGGQGVFDEQYF; cdr3_nt: TGTGCCAGCAGCTTAGGCGGGCAGGGGGTTTTCGACGAGCAGTACTTC
clone_size: NA; j_call: TRBJ2-1; v_call: TRBV7-9; d_call: NA; cdr3_aa: CASSRTHKQFF; cdr3_nt: TGTGCCAGCAGCAGGACACACAAGCAGTTCTTC
clone_size: NA; j_call: TRBJ2-5; v_call: TRBV15; d_call: TRBD1; cdr3_aa: CATSPRGRETQYF; cdr3_nt: TGTGCCACCAGCCCCAGGGGGAGAGAGACCCAGTACTTC
clone_size: NA; j_call: TRBJ1-2; v_call: TRBV29-1; d_call: NA; cdr3_aa: CSALPGHNYGYTF; cdr3_nt: TGCAGCGCCCTCCCGGGGCATAACTATGGCTACACCTTC
clone_size: NA; j_call: TRBJ2-3; v_call: TRBV9; d_call: TRBD2; cdr3_aa: CASSDPGLGLGTDTQYF; cdr3_nt: TGTGCCAGCAGCGATCCGGGACTAGGTTTGGGCACAGATACGCAGTATTTT
clone_size: NA; j_call: TRBJ2-1; v_call: TRBV6-6; d_call: TRBD2; cdr3_aa: CASSPTGGRDNEQFF; cdr3_nt: TGTGCCAGCAGCCCCACGGGGGGGAGAGACAATGAGCAGTTCTTC
clone_size: NA; j_call: TRBJ2-2; v_call: TRBV11-2; d_call: NA; cdr3_aa: CASSSPRGLDTGELFF; cdr3_nt: TGTGCCAGCAGCTCCCCAAGAGGTCTGGACACCGGGGAGCTGTTTTTT
clone_size: NA; j_call: TRBJ2-7; v_call: TRBV4-1; d_call: TRBD2; cdr3_aa: CASSQETQGLAGSGEQYF; cdr3_nt: TGCGCCAGCAGCCAAGAAACCCAGGGACTAGCGGGATCCGGCGAGCAGTACTTC
clone_size: NA; j_call: TRBJ2-1; v_call: TRBV30; d_call: TRBD1; cdr3_aa: CAWTTGTGVNEQFF; cdr3_nt: TGTGCCTGGACCACCGGGACAGGGGTGAATGAGCAGTTCTTC
clone_size: NA; j_call: TRBJ1-1; v_call: TRBV6-1; d_call: TRBD1; cdr3_aa: CASSDSGGGTEAFF; cdr3_nt: TGTGCCAGCAGTGACTCAGGGGGCGGCACTGAAGCTTTCTTT
clone_size: NA; j_call: TRBJ2-2; v_call: TRBV27; d_call: NA; cdr3_aa: CASTSDPHTGELFF; cdr3_nt: TGTGCCAGCACCTCCGACCCACATACCGGGGAGCTGTTTTTT
clone_size: NA; j_call: TRBJ2-2; v_call: TRBV7-9; d_call: NA; cdr3_aa: CATGTGELFF; cdr3_nt: TGTGCCACAGGGACCGGGGAGCTGTTTTTT
clone_size: NA; j_call: TRBJ2-3; v_call: TRBV18; d_call: TRBD2; cdr3_aa: CASSPPGLVADTQYF; cdr3_nt: TGTGCCAGCTCACCCCCAGGACTAGTCGCAGATACGCAGTATTTT
clone_size: once; j_call: TRBJ2-6; v_call: TRBV6-5; d_call: NA; cdr3_aa: CASSLHRSGANVLTF; cdr3_nt: TGTGCCAGCAGCCTGCATCGTTCTGGGGCCAACGTCCTGACTTTC
clone_size: NA; j_call: TRBJ2-3; v_call: TRBV9; d_call: NA; cdr3_aa: CASSDHPVGAAEDTQYF; cdr3_nt: TGTGCCAGCAGCGACCACCCGGTCGGGGCAGCGGAAGATACGCAGTATTTT
clone_size: NA; j_call: TRBJ1-5; v_call: TRBV30; d_call: NA; cdr3_aa: CAWSYGTAGNQPQHF; cdr3_nt: TGTGCCTGGAGTTACGGGACGGCGGGGAATCAGCCCCAGCATTTT
clone_size: NA; j_call: TRBJ2-1; v_call: TRBV11-2; d_call: NA; cdr3_aa: CASSSARVVEQFF; cdr3_nt: TGTGCCAGCAGCTCGGCACGCGTCGTTGAGCAGTTCTTC
clone_size: NA; j_call: TRBJ2-7; v_call: TRBV25-1; d_call: NA; cdr3_aa: CASLGGYEQYF; cdr3_nt: TGTGCCAGCTTAGGGGGCTACGAGCAGTACTTC
clone_size: NA; j_call: TRBJ2-1; v_call: TRBV7-9; d_call: TRBD2; cdr3_aa: CASSPRGAAGSSYNEQFF; cdr3_nt: TGTGCCAGCAGCCCGCGGGGGGCGGCGGGAAGCTCCTACAATGAGCAGTTCTTC
clone_size: NA; j_call: TRBJ1-2; v_call: TRBV28; d_call: TRBD1; cdr3_aa: CASSRQGGLYGYTF; cdr3_nt: TGTGCCAGCAGCAGACAGGGGGGGCTCTATGGCTACACCTTC
clone_size: NA; j_call: TRBJ2-3; v_call: TRBV6-1; d_call: NA; cdr3_aa: CASSPGGIDTQYF; cdr3_nt: TGTGCCAGCAGCCCGGGTGGGATTGATACGCAGTATTTT
clone_size: NA; j_call: TRBJ2-7; v_call: TRBV5-1; d_call: NA; cdr3_aa: CASSLALRTYEQYF; cdr3_nt: TGCGCCAGCAGCTTGGCCTTGCGAACCTACGAGCAGTACTTC
clone_size: once; j_call: TRBJ2-7; v_call: TRBV10-3; d_call: NA; cdr3_aa: CAISESGTIPYEQYF; cdr3_nt: TGTGCCATCAGTGAGTCGGGCACCATTCCCTACGAGCAGTACTTC
clone_size: NA; j_call: TRBJ2-7; v_call: TRBV7-9; d_call: TRBD2; cdr3_aa: CASSLASSGSLHEQYF; cdr3_nt: TGTGCCAGCAGCTTAGCGTCTAGCGGGAGTTTACACGAGCAGTACTTC
clone_size: NA; j_call: TRBJ2-1; v_call: TRBV11-2; d_call: NA; cdr3_aa: CASSLMDEQFF; cdr3_nt: TGTGCCAGCAGCTTAATGGATGAGCAGTTCTTC
clone_size: NA; j_call: TRBJ2-7; v_call: TRBV14; d_call: NA; cdr3_aa: CASSQEQGPTHEQYF; cdr3_nt: TGTGCCAGCAGCCAAGAACAGGGACCTACCCACGAGCAGTACTTC
clone_size: NA; j_call: TRBJ2-7; v_call: TRBV28; d_call: TRBD1; cdr3_aa: CASSPPGQGSYEQYF; cdr3_nt: TGTGCCAGCAGTCCCCCGGGACAGGGGTCCTACGAGCAGTACTTC
clone_size: NA; j_call: TRBJ2-7; v_call: TRBV7-2; d_call: NA; cdr3_aa: CASSDSLLYEQYF; cdr3_nt: TGTGCCAGCTCGGACAGTTTACTTTACGAGCAGTACTTC
clone_size: NA; j_call: TRBJ2-1; v_call: TRBV4-1; d_call: NA; cdr3_aa: CASSQDPTTNEQFF; cdr3_nt: TGCGCCAGCAGCCAAGATCCGACTACGAATGAGCAGTTCTTC
clone_size: NA; j_call: TRBJ2-5; v_call: TRBV6-5; d_call: TRBD2; cdr3_aa: CASSYSAGSETQYF; cdr3_nt: TGTGCCAGCAGTTACTCAGCGGGGTCAGAGACCCAGTACTTC
clone_size: few; j_call: TRBJ2-7; v_call: TRBV7-9; d_call: TRBD1; cdr3_aa: CASSSNLISGQVNPYEQYF; cdr3_nt: TGTGCCAGCAGCTCCAACCTTATCTCGGGACAGGTTAATCCCTACGAGCAGTACTTC
clone_size: NA; j_call: TRBJ2-3; v_call: TRBV4-1; d_call: NA; cdr3_aa: CASSYAYPTDTQYF; cdr3_nt: TGCGCCAGCAGTTACGCCTATCCCACAGATACGCAGTATTTT
clone_size: once; j_call: TRBJ2-7; v_call: TRBV7-8; d_call: NA; cdr3_aa: CASSFPGSGRGLSYEQYF; cdr3_nt: TGTGCCAGCAGCTTCCCAGGTTCGGGGAGGGGGTTATCCTACGAGCAGTACTTC
clone_size: once; j_call: TRBJ2-1; v_call: TRBV28; d_call: NA; cdr3_aa: CASSLFGGNSYNEQFF; cdr3_nt: TGTGCCAGCAGTTTATTCGGCGGGAACTCCTACAATGAGCAGTTCTTC
clone_size: NA; j_call: TRBJ2-1; v_call: TRBV9; d_call: NA; cdr3_aa: CASSVSDYSSYNEQFF; cdr3_nt: TGTGCCAGCAGCGTCTCGGACTACAGCTCCTACAATGAGCAGTTCTTC
clone_size: NA; j_call: TRBJ2-1; v_call: TRBV11-3; d_call: TRBD2; cdr3_aa: CASSLEREGYNEQFF; cdr3_nt: TGTGCCAGCAGCTTAGAGCGGGAGGGTTACAATGAGCAGTTCTTC
clone_size: NA; j_call: TRBJ2-1; v_call: TRBV27; d_call: NA; cdr3_aa: CASSLTTSPSYNEQFF; cdr3_nt: TGTGCCAGCAGTTTAACCACTAGTCCTTCCTACAATGAGCAGTTCTTC
clone_size: NA; j_call: TRBJ1-3; v_call: TRBV7-9; d_call: NA; cdr3_aa: CASSQRGTGNTIYF; cdr3_nt: TGTGCCAGCAGCCAACGGGGAACGGGAAACACCATATATTTT
clone_size: NA; j_call: TRBJ2-2; v_call: TRBV7-9; d_call: NA; cdr3_aa: CASSPPDTGELFF; cdr3_nt: TGTGCCAGCAGCCCTCCGGACACCGGGGAGCTGTTTTTT
clone_size: NA; j_call: TRBJ2-7; v_call: TRBV11-2; d_call: TRBD2; cdr3_aa: CASSAPGGVGAYEQYF; cdr3_nt: TGTGCCAGCAGCGCCCCGGGAGGGGTTGGGGCCTACGAGCAGTACTTC